The entry below describes one T cell receptor (beta chain). Its antigen is currently unknown. Germline CDR1 is LNHNV and CDR2 is YYDKDF (reference sequence). CDR3 size: 15 residues. With 1 base clipped from V and 5 bases from J, the junction kept 7 bases outside the gene matches. This entry belongs to a study of response to subunit inactivated influenza vaccine. TCRdb redid the calling of the RT-PCR reads with MiXCR, one entry per CDR3 protein. The profile shows 700,000 to 900,000 distinct CDR3 sequences, around 20% of them singletons. Study conclusions and caveats: Few new T cells, the authors suggested, are recruited by each seasonal influenza vaccination.

This clonotype was sampled from a man over 45 who received an inactivated influenza vaccine. The chain links TRBV15 to TRBJ2-7; 8 positions match TRBD1. This specimen was PBMCs from blood, taken less than 6 days after vaccination. The CDR3 sequence: CATSRARTGWDEQYF. CDR3 DNA sequence: TGTGCCACCAGCAGAGCACGGACAGGGTGGGACGAGCAGTACTTC.